This TCR beta chain emerged from a study of blood T cell repertoires in COVID-19. The CDR3 length is 11 residues. In germline, CDR1 is GTSNPN, CDR2 SVGIG (reference sequence). Trimming removed 3 bases at V and 4 bases at J, with 6 bases between. Produced via immunoSEQ multiplex PCR; TCRdb's table is partial and in-frame only. The sample records about 80,000 clones, around 76% being singletons. The sequence derives from a man in his 70s with active or convalescent COVID-19. Sequenced sample: peripheral blood. V usage is TRBV30 and J usage is TRBJ2-5; tentative D call: TRBD2 (5 bases). CDR3 nucleotide sequence: TGTGCCTGGAGCGAGGGAGAGACCCAGTACTTC. This encodes CAWSEGETQYF.